This TCR beta chain was retrieved from a study of blood T cells in healthy people across ages. This CDR3 has 18 amino acids. The V and J ends lost 0 bases and 7 bases, in that order; junction bases with no gene match: 13. Germline-derived CDR1 and CDR2 are MNHEY and SVGAGI. Study findings and constraints: Per million T cells, TCR beta diversity dropped about linearly as age rose. There was a strong correlation between TCR beta diversity and naive T cell percentage.

This clonotype was counted a few times. The antigen remains unidentified. Every donor contributed roughly 10 milliliters of peripheral blood by blood draw. Next came a second PCR, run for about 6 to 12 cycles, which used a sample-barcoded 5' primer along with a J-beta primer mix. Each CDR3 protein is one row after TCRdb ran MiXCR on the 5' RACE reads. The sample lists almost 550,000 distinct CDR3 sequences, more than 20% occurring once. This sample also belongs to another study, concerning T cells of mothers and their children. That report adds: Every mother supplied over 9.5 million TCR beta CDR3 reads and every child around 3 million.

The chain recombines TRBV6-5 with TRBJ2-2, with 8 bases lining up with TRBD1. Sequenced material: blood. The receptor's source is a boy aged 5-17 years in good health. The CDR3 loop reads CASSYSTRWQGAVGELFF. The CDR3 DNA reads TGTGCCAGCAGTTACTCGACTCGGTGGCAGGGGGCCGTCGGGGAGCTGTTTTTT.